What follows is one TCR beta chain and its context. Its antigen remains unidentified. No per-base quality is available; no much larger clone lies one base away. To sequence the TCRbeta CDR3 region, genomic DNA was isolated from the sorted cells. The immunoSEQ Assay was used for sequencing of TCRbeta CDR3 regions. TCRdb mirrors the immuneACCESS table, restricted to in-frame sequences. Some clones are absent from its copies; in checked studies, under half trace to an unresolved V gene, and the reason for the others is unknown. Recorded for this sample are more than 50,000 clones; 60% to 80% of them occurred a single time. Around 2.5% of the sample comes from the top ten. The source of the sample is a study of OX40 agonist ivuxolimab in advanced cancers. Background for the entire study: Ivuxolimab was an agonistic, fully human IgG2 monoclonal antibody directed against OX40 (CD134), a costimulatory receptor. Intravenous ivuxolimab was administered to patients every 2 weeks at six dose levels: 0.01, 0.1, 0.3, 1.5, 3 and 10 mg/kg. Among the approximately 50 dose-escalation patients, roughly 20 had hepatocellular carcinoma, about 15 melanoma, 9 renal cell carcinoma and 9 head and neck cancer. A male proportion of under 85% and a mean age of approximately 60 years, ranging from about 23 to 90, were recorded for the dose-escalation cohort. Prior anti-PD-1, anti-PD-L1 or anti-CTLA-4 therapy was permitted, and checkpoint inhibitors had been received by 40% to 50% of dose-escalation patients. Partial responses were achieved by three dose-escalation patients, of whom one had hepatocellular carcinoma and two had cutaneous melanoma. The point of sequencing TCRbeta in the periphery was to test whether ivuxolimab changed TCR sequence diversity and drove clonal T-cell expansion. The paper reports the monotherapy dose-escalation portion (N ≈ 52 patients) of the phase I ivuxolimab trial.

General conclusions and limits of the study: After ivuxolimab, CD8+ T cells had more expanded clones than CD4+ T cells on average. In the 0.1-3.0 mg/kg groups, partial responders were among the patients with the lowest normalized peripheral clonal expansion, particularly in CD8+ T cells. The antigen specificity of the clonally expanded peripheral T cells was not determined. Low levels of normalized T-cell clonal expansion were also seen in some patients who did not respond. Clonal expansion of both CD4+ and CD8+ blood T cells was observed from baseline to week 6 at doses 0.1 to 3.0 mg/kg.

The trial excluded patients who had a history of autoimmune disease or were on systemic immunosuppression. In every dose cohort, peripheral blood was drawn for TCR sequencing at baseline, cycle 4 day 1, and cycle 7 day 1. Samples were obtained from an open-label, multicenter, first-in-human phase I dose-escalation trial of ivuxolimab. The trial enrolled adults with locally advanced or metastatic head and neck squamous cell, hepatocellular, melanoma or renal cell carcinoma. Before TCR sequencing, CD4+ T cells and CD8+ T cells from peripheral blood were sorted into separate populations. Trimming takes 2 bases from V and 1 base from J, and the germline ends sit 8 bases apart. Counted from cysteine to phenylalanine, this CDR3 has 14 amino acids. The sequence is cut down to CDR3 DNA, 42 bases in frame from base 1. Reading the germline V gene gives CDR1 MDHEN and CDR2 SYDVKM.

The material sequenced was CD4+ or CD8+ T cells sorted from blood, taken in a trial of the OX40 agonist ivuxolimab. Here the chain combines TRBV28 and TRBJ2-5, and possibly TRBD2, on 6 matching bases. The receptor comes from an adult with an advanced solid tumor such as melanoma, head and neck, liver or kidney cancer. The CDR3 amino acid sequence is: CASSLGGSQETQYF. DNA sequence: TGTGCCAGCAGTTTAGGAGGGAGCCAAGAGACCCAGTACTTC.